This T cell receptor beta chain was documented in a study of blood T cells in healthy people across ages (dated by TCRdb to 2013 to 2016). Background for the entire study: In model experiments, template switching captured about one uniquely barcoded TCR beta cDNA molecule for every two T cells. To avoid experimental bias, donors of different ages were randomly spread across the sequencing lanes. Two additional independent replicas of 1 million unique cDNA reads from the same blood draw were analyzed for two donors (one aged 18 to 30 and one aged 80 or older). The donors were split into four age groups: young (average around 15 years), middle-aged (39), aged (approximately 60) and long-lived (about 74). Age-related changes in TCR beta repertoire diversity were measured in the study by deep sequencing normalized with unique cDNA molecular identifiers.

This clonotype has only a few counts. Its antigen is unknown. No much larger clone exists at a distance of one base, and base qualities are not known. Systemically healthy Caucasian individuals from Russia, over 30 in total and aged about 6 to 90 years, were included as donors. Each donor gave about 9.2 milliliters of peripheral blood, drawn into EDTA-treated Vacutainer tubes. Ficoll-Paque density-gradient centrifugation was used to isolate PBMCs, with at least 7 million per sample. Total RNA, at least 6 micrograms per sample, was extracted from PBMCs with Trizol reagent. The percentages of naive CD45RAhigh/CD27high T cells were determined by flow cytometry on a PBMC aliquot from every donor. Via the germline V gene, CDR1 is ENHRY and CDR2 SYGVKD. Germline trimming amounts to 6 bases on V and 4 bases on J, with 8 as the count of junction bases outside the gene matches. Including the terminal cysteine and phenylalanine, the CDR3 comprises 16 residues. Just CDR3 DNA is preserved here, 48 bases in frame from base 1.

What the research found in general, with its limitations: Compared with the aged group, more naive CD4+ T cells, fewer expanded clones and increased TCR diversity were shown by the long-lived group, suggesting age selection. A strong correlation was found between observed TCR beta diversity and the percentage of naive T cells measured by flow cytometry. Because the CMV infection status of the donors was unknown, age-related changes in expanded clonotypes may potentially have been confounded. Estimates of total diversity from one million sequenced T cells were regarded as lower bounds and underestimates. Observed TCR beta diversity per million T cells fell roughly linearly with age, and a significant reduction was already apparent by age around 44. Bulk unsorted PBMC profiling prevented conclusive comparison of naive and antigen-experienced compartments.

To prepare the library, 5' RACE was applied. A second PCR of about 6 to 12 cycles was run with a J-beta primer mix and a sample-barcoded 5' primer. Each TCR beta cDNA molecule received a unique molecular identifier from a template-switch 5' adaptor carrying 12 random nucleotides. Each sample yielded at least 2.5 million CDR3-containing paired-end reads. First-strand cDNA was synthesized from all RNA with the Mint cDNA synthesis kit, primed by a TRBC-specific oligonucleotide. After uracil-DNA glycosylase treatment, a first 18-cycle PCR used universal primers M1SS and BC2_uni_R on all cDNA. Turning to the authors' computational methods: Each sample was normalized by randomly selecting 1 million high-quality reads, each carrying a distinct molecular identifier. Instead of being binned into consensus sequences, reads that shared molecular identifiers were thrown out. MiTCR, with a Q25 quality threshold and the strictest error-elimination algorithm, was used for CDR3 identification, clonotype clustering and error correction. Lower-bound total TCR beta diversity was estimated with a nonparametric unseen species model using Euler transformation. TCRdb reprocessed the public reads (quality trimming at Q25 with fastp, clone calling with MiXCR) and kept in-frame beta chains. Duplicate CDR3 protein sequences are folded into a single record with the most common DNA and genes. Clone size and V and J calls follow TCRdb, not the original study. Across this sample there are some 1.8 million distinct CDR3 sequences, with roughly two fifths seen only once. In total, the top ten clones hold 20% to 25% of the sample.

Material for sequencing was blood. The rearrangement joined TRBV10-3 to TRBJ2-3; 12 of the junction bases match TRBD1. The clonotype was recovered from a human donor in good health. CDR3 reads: CAIRRPGQGAADTQYF. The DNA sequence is TGTGCCATCAGGCGCCCGGGACAGGGGGCGGCAGATACGCAGTATTTT.